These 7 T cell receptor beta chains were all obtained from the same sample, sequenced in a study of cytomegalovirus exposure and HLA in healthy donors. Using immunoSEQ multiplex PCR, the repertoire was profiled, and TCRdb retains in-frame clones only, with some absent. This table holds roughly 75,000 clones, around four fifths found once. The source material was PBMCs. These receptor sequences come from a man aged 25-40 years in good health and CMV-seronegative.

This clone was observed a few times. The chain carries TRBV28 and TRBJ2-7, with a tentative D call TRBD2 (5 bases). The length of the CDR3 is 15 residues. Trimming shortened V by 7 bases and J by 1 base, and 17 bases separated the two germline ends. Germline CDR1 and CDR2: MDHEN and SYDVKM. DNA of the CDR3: TGTGCCAGCATCGGCGGGCTAGTCGAGTCCTACGAGCAGTACTTC. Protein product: CASIGGLVESYEQYF.

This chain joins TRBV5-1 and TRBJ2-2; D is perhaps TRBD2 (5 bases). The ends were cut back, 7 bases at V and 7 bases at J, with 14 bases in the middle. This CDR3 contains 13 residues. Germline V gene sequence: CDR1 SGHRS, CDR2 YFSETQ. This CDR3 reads CASSVLADGELFF. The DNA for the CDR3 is TGCGCCAGCTCGGTGCTAGCCGACGGGGAGCTGTTTTTT.

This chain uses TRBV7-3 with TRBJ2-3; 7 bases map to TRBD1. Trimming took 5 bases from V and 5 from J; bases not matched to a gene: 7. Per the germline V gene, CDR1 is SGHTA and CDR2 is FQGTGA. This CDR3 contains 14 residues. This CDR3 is CASSPNTGVDTQYF. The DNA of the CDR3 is TGTGCCAGCAGCCCGAATACAGGGGTAGATACGCAGTATTTT.

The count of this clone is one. In DNA, the CDR3 is TGTGCCAGCAGCCAAGGAATAGGACAGCCTTCATATGGCTACACCTTC. This encodes CASSQGIGQPSYGYTF. The chain recombines TRBV14 with TRBJ1-2, with D perhaps TRBD1 (6 bases). The V end was cut by 1 base, the J end by 5 bases, with 17 bases between. Per the germline V gene, CDR1 is SGHDN and CDR2 is FVKESK. The CDR3 totals 16 residues.

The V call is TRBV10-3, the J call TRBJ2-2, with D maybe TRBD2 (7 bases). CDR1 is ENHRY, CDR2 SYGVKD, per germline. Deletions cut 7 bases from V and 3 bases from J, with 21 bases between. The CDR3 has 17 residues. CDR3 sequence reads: CAINGGLEDRYTGELFF. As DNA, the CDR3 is TGTGCCATCAACGGGGGGCTCGAAGATAGATACACCGGGGAGCTGTTTTTT.

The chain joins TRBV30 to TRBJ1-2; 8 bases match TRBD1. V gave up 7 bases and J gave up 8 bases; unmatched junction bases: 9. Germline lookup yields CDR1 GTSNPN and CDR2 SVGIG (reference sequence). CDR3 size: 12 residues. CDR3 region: CALNQGATGYTF. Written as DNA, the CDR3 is TGTGCCTTGAACCAGGGGGCGACCGGCTACACCTTC.

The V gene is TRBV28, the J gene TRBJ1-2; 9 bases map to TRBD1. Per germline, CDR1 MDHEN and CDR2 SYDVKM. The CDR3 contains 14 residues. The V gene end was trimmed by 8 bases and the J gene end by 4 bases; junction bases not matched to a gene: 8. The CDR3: CASRTGQGSYGYTF. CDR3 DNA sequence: TGTGCCAGCCGTACAGGACAGGGGAGCTATGGCTACACCTTC.